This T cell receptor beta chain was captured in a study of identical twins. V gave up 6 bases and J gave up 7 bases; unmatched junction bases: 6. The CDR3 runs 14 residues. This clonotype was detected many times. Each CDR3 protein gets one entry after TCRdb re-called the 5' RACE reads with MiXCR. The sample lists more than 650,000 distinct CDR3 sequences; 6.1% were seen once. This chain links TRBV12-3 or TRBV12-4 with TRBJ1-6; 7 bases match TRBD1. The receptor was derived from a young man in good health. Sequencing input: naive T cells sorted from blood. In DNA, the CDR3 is TGTGCCAGCAGCCAGGGACAGAGGAATTCACCCCTCCACTTT. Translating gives CASSQGQRNSPLHF.